One and the same sample provided the 5 T cell receptor beta chains below, sequenced in a study of regulatory T cells in long-lasting Graves disease. This sample's time point: newly diagnosed GD, antithyroid drugs for less than 3 months. From PBMCs, RNA was extracted and then used to make the TCR library. According to the study, TCR beta libraries were built with iRepertoire HTBI primers and CDR3-region Arm-PCR. MiXCR, run by TCRdb on the multiplex PCR reads, gives a single entry per CDR3 protein. The sample lists about 620,000 distinct CDR3 sequences; roughly 16% were seen once. Another study also made use of these data, one on T cells in Graves' hyperthyroidism and ophthalmopathy.

The source material was peripheral blood mononuclear cells (PBMCs), sampled at new diagnosis, from a patient treated with antithyroid drugs. The receptors come from a woman aged 25 to 45 with Graves disease.

This clonotype was seen a handful of times. The chain employs TRBV11-2 and TRBJ2-4, with D uncertain. This CDR3 comprises 15 residues. Germline-derived CDR1 and CDR2 are SGHAT and FQNNGV. V was clipped by 3 bases and J by 2 bases, with 11 bases between them. CDR3 protein: CASSLFADTKNIQYF. CDR3 coding DNA: TGTGCCAGCAGCTTGTTTGCAGATACCAAAAACATTCAGTACTTC. Full variable domain (missing parts from reference TRBV11-2 and TRBJ2-4): EAGVAQSPRYKIIEKRQSVAFWCNPISGHATLYWYQQILGQGPKLLIQFQNNGVVDDSQLPKDRFSAERLKGVDSTLKIQPAKLEDSAVYLCASSLFADTKNIQYFGAGTRLSVL.

This clonotype was detected only a few times. The chain is built from TRBV5-8 and TRBJ1-2; 7 bases agree with TRBD1. Per germline, CDR1 SGHTS and CDR2 YDEGEE. The CDR3 has 14 residues. V trimming: 3 bases; J trimming: 0 bases; junction bases outside the gene matches: 2. The CDR3 region is CASSWDRSNYGYTF. The CDR3 DNA is TGTGCCAGCAGCTGGGACAGATCTAACTATGGCTACACCTTC.

This clonotype was observed a few times. The chain joins TRBV6-5 to TRBJ1-2; no definite D call. The CDR3 consists of 16 residues. The V end lost 4 bases, the J end lost 4 bases, and 19 bases lay between the germline ends. Per germline, CDR1 MNHEY and CDR2 SVGAGI. CDR3 sequence reads: CASSSRGLITAYGYTF. The CDR3, as DNA: TGTGCCAGCAGTTCCCGTGGGTTAATCACGGCCTATGGCTACACCTTC.

This clonotype was detected ten times or more. The chain joins TRBV2 to TRBJ1-1; D unresolved. The germline V gene encodes CDR1 SNHLY and CDR2 FYNNEI. The CDR3 totals 13 residues. V lost 7 bases and J lost 5, with 14 bases in between. The DNA for the CDR3 is TGTGCCAGCAATCGGGCCGGGAGAACTGAAGCTTTCTTT. Protein product: CASNRAGRTEAFF.

This clonotype was seen many times. The chain carries TRBV7-8 and TRBJ2-1; 10 bases are a match to TRBD2. The CDR3 is made up of 14 amino acids. V trimming: 3 bases; J trimming: 10 bases; junction bases outside the gene matches: 6. CDR1 and CDR2 from the germline V gene are SGHVS and FQNEAQ. CDR3 nucleotides: TGTGCCAGCAGCTTCGGGACTAGCGCTATGGAGCAGTTCTTC. Protein: CASSFGTSAMEQFF.